This entry describes one T cell receptor beta chain. Its antigen remains unknown. The data are from a study of CD8 T cells in ankylosing spondylitis. Study-level findings and limits: Clones that were linked to disease were CD8+ and were relatively rare in peripheral blood. Ankylosing spondylitis blood seemed to carry a telltale TCR beta motif made of about 8 highly homologous variants. Prior work had noted some motif variants in reactive arthritis blood and synovial fluid.

TCRdb re-called the 5' RACE reads through MiXCR, storing one row per CDR3 protein. In the table there are more than 150,000 distinct CDR3 sequences, roughly 13% of which are singletons. V shed 2 bases, J shed 4 bases, and the junction held 2 bases outside the gene matches. Germline V CDR1 and CDR2: MNHEY, SVGAGI. This CDR3 region has 14 residues. This clonotype was obtained from a male donor with ankylosing spondylitis or in good health (not recorded which). Sequenced: blood, either unsorted or a sorted T cell fraction (not recorded which). The chain recombines TRBV6-5 with TRBJ2-7; TRBD2 matches at 10 bases. CDR3 sequence reads: CASSYGLAEYEQYF. The CDR3 region has the DNA TGTGCCAGCAGTTACGGACTAGCGGAGTACGAGCAGTACTTC.